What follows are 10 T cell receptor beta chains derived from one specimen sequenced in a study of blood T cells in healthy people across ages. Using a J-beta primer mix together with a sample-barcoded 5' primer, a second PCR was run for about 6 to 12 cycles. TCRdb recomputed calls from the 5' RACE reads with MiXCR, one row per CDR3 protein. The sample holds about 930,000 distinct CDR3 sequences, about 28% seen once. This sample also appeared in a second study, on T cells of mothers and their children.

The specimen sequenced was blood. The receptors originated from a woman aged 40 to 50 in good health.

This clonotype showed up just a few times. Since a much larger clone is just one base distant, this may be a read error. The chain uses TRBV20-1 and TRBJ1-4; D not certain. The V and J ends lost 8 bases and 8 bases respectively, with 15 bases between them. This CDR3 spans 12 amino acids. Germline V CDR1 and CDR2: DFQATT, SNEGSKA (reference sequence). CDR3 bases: TGCAGTACTCCCTCGCTTGGGGAAAAACTGTTTTTT. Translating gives CSTPSLGEKLFF.

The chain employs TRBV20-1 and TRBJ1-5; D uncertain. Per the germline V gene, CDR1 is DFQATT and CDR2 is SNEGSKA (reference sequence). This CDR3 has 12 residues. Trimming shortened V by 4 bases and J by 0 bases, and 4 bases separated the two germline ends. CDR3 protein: CSATNSNQPQHF. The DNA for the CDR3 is TGCAGTGCTACCAATAGCAATCAGCCCCAGCATTTT.

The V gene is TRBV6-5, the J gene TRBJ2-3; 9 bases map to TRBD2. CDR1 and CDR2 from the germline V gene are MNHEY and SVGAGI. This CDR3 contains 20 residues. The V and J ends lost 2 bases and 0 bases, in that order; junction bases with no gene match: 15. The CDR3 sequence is CASSYLRGIAGVISTDTQYF. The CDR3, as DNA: TGTGCCAGCAGTTACCTGAGGGGGATAGCGGGAGTAATCAGCACAGATACGCAGTATTTT.

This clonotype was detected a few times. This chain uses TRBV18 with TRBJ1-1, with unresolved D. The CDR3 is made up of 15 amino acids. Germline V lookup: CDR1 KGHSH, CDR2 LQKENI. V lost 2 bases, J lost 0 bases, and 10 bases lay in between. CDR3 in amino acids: CASSPYGQMNTEAFF. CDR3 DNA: TGTGCCAGCTCACCATATGGGCAAATGAACACTGAAGCTTTCTTT.

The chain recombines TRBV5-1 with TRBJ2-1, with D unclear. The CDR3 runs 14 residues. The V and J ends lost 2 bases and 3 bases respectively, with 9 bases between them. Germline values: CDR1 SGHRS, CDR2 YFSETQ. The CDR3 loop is CASSLSGFYNEQFF. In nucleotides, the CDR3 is TGCGCCAGCAGCTTATCTGGGTTCTACAATGAGCAGTTCTTC. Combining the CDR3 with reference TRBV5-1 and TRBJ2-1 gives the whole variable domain KAGVTQTPRYLIKTRGQQVTLSCSPISGHRSVSWYQQTPGQGLQFLFEYFSETQRNKGNFPGRFSGRQFSNSRSEMNVSTLELGDSALYLCASSLSGFYNEQFFGPGTRLTVL.

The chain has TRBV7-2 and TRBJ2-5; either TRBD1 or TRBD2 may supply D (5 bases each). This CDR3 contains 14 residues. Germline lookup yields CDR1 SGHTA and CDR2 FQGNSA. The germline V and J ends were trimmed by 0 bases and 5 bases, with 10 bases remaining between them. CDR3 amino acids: CASSLAGPSETQYF. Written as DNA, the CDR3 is TGTGCCAGCAGCTTAGCGGGACCCTCGGAGACCCAGTACTTC.

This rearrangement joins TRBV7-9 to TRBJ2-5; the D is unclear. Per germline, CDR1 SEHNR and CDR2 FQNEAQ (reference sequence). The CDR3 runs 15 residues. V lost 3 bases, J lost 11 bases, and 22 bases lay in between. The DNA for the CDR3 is TGTGCCAGCAGCTTGTGGGATGGTAACTACAATGAGCAGTACTTC. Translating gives CASSLWDGNYNEQYF.

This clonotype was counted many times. The CDR3 region is CSARETDTQYF. CDR3 sequence (DNA): TGCAGTGCTAGGGAGACAGATACGCAGTATTTT. The chain recombines TRBV20-1 with TRBJ2-3; D gene ambiguous. Trimming removed 3 bases at V and 3 bases at J, with 4 bases between. Per the germline V gene, CDR1 is DFQATT and CDR2 is SNEGSKA (reference sequence). The CDR3 is 11 residues long.

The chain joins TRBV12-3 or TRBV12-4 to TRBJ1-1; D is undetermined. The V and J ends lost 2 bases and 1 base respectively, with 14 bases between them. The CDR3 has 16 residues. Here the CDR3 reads CASSLPQVRRNTEAFF. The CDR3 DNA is TGTGCCAGCAGTTTACCCCAAGTCCGGCGGAACACTGAAGCTTTCTTT.

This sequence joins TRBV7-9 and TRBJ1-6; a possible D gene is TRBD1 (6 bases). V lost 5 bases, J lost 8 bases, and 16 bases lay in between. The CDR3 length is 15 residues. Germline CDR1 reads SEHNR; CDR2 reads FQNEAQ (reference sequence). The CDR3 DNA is TGTGCCAGCAGCGCTGATACAGGGTTGCATTCACCCCTCCACTTT. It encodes CASSADTGLHSPLHF.